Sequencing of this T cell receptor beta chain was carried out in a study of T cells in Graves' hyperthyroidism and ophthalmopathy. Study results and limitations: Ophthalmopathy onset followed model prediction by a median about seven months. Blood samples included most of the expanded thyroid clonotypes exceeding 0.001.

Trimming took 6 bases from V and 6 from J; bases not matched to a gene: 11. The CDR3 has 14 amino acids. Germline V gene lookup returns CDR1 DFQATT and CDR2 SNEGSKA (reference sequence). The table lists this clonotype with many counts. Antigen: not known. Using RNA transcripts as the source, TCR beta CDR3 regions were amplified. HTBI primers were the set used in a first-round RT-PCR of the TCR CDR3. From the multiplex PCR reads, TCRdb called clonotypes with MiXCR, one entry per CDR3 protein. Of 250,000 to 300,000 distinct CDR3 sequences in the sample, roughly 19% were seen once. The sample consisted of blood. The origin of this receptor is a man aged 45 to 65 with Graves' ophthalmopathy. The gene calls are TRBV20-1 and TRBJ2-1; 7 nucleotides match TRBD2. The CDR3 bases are TGCAGTGCAGCCGGGGAGGGAGTAACCAATGAGCAGTTCTTC. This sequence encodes CSAAGEGVTNEQFF.